These 10 T cell receptor beta chains originate from one sample sequenced in a study of blood T cells in healthy people across ages. The use of a sample-barcoded 5' primer and a J-beta primer mix characterized a second PCR of about 7 to 12 cycles. One entry per CDR3 protein, called by TCRdb with MiXCR from the 5' RACE reads. The data show approximately 580,000 distinct CDR3 sequences, with more than 20% seen just once and 8.5% to 9.5% held by the top ten. This same sample was also part of a study on T cells of mothers and their children.

Sequenced sample: blood. The receptors were gathered from a boy aged 5-17 years in good health.

The chain employs TRBV15 and TRBJ2-3; TRBD2 agrees at 11 bases. Germline CDR1 is LNHNV and CDR2 is YYDKDF (reference sequence). Unmatched junction bases numbered 2, after V lost 0 bases and J lost 0 bases. The CDR3 is 17 residues long. DNA for the CDR3: TGTGCCACCAGCAGAGAATCTAGCGGGGGGAGCACAGATACGCAGTATTTT. This gives the protein CATSRESSGGSTDTQYF.

This clonotype was counted between two and nine times. The CDR3 sequence is CASSDRGRSSYNSPLHF. CDR3 nucleotides: TGTGCCAGCAGTGACAGGGGAAGAAGCTCCTATAATTCACCCCTCCACTTT. The rearrangement joins TRBV6-6 to TRBJ1-6; 8 positions agree with TRBD1. This CDR3 has 17 residues. The V gene end was trimmed by 5 bases and the J gene end by 0 bases; junction bases not matched to a gene: 6. Germline V gene data show CDR1 as MNHNY and CDR2 as SVGAGI (reference sequence).

This clonotype appeared a few times. This chain joins TRBV20-1 and TRBJ2-1; unclear D gene. The CDR3 covers 11 residues. CDR1 is DFQATT and CDR2 is SNEGSKA in the germline V gene (reference sequence). The V end was cut by 3 bases, the J end by 4 bases, with 4 bases between. DNA for the CDR3: TGCAGTGCTAGGACGTACAATGAGCAGTTCTTC. This translates into CSARTYNEQFF.

This clonotype was seen a few times. The rearrangement links TRBV20-1 to TRBJ2-5; 13 bases map to TRBD2. CDR1 and CDR2 (germline): DFQATT, SNEGSKA (reference sequence). The CDR3 sequence is 14 residues long. With V trimmed by 3 bases and J by 11 bases, 9 bases remained unmatched. CDR3 sequence (DNA): TGCAGTGCTAGGAGCGGACTAGCGGGAGACAAGCAGTACTTC. The encoded protein is CSARSGLAGDKQYF.

The V gene is TRBV7-3, the J gene TRBJ2-1, with D unclear. Between the trimmed V and J ends, which lost 4 bases and 7 bases, there was a span of 29 bases. Germline values: CDR1 SGHTA, CDR2 FQGTGA. The CDR3 consists of 19 residues. As DNA, the CDR3 is TGTGCCAGCAGCTCCGCCGCCCCCCCCGGGCTAGTTGAATGGAATGAGCAGTTCTTC. It codes for CASSSAAPPGLVEWNEQFF.

In its sample, this clonotype was seen a few times. This chain connects TRBV6-6 to TRBJ1-3; TRBD1 aligns across 9 bases. The CDR3 covers 15 residues. The V gene's germline CDR1 is MNHNY and CDR2 SVGAGI (reference sequence). Trimming at V came to 2 bases and at J to 4 bases, leaving 3 bases not matched to a gene. CDR3 DNA: TGTGCCAGCAGTTACCGGACAGGGGCCGGAAACACCATATATTTT. Amino acid sequence: CASSYRTGAGNTIYF.

This clonotype has just a few counts. V and J are TRBV4-3 and TRBJ1-1, with D uncertain. The CDR3 runs 16 residues. V was clipped by 4 bases and J by 7 bases, with 22 bases between them. Germline CDR1 is LGHNA and CDR2 is YSLEER. Here the CDR3 reads CASSRGLVGLQGEAFF. The DNA for the CDR3 is TGCGCCAGCAGCCGTGGACTGGTGGGGTTACAAGGTGAAGCTTTCTTT.

This clonotype has more than one count but fewer than ten. The rearrangement links TRBV12-3 or TRBV12-4 to TRBJ1-5, with D perhaps matching TRBD1 (5 bases). This CDR3 has 14 residues. Trimming shortened V by 1 base and J by 5 bases, and 9 bases separated the two germline ends. CDR3 nucleotides: TGTGCCAGCAGTTTAGGCAGGGTTTATCAGCCCCAGCATTTT. It translates to CASSLGRVYQPQHF.

This chain connects TRBV12-3 or TRBV12-4 to TRBJ2-3; D might be TRBD2 (6 bases). V was pared by 2 bases and J by 0 bases, with 12 bases between. The CDR3 totals 16 residues. CDR3 amino acids: CASSLRLRGSTDTQYF. The CDR3 coding sequence is TGTGCCAGCAGTTTAAGGCTCCGGGGGAGCACAGATACGCAGTATTTT.

This clonotype has only a few counts. The chain combines TRBV30 with TRBJ1-5, with 7 bases aligning to TRBD1. CDR3 size: 14 residues. With 2 bases clipped from V and 1 base from J, the junction kept 2 bases outside the gene matches. Germline CDR1 reads GTSNPN; CDR2 reads SVGIG (reference sequence). The CDR3: CAWSQGQSNQPQHF. CDR3 sequence (DNA): TGTGCCTGGAGTCAGGGACAGAGCAATCAGCCCCAGCATTTT.